These 24 T cell receptor beta chains came from one sample sequenced in a study of blood T cell repertoires in COVID-19. Only in-frame clones appear in the TCRdb table, and some are missing; sequencing was by immunoSEQ multiplex PCR. The data contain over 130,000 clones, roughly 84% of them seen just once; the ten biggest clones take up approximately 3.8%. Sequencing used peripheral blood. The source is a woman aged 55-75 years with acute or convalescent COVID-19.

CDR3 loop: CALEETFYEQYF. DNA of the CDR3: TGTGCTTTGGAGGAGACCTTCTACGAGCAGTACTTC. The chain combines TRBV30 with TRBJ2-7; D is perhaps TRBD2 (5 bases). The CDR3 totals 12 residues. Per the germline V gene, CDR1 is GTSNPN and CDR2 is SVGIG (reference sequence).

The rearrangement links TRBV10-2 to TRBJ1-1; the D gene is possibly TRBD1 (5 bases). Germline V gives CDR1 WSHSY, CDR2 SAAADI. This CDR3 comprises 12 residues. V was clipped by 2 bases and J by 13 bases, with 14 bases between them. CDR3 residues: CASSEPGTRDFF. CDR3 coding DNA: TGCGCCAGCAGTGAGCCCGGGACTAGGGATTTCTTT.

The gene calls are TRBV7-8 and TRBJ2-1, with TRBD2 identical over 13 bases. There are 19 residues in the CDR3. The junction had 6 bases not matched to a gene; V was cut back by 1 base and J by 0 bases. Germline CDR1 reads SGHVS; CDR2 reads FQNEAQ. CDR3 region: CASSLVLAGGLSSYNEQFF. CDR3 sequence (DNA): TGTGCCAGCAGCTTAGTACTAGCGGGAGGGTTAAGCTCCTACAATGAGCAGTTCTTC.

V usage is TRBV18 and J usage is TRBJ2-3; possible D gene TRBD2, 6 bases. In germline, CDR1 is KGHSH, CDR2 LQKENI. The CDR3 has 14 amino acids. V lost 6 bases and J lost 0, with 10 bases in between. CDR3 protein: CASSARESTDTQYF. The CDR3, as DNA: TGTGCCAGCTCGGCCCGGGAGAGCACAGATACGCAGTATTTT.

The chain links TRBV9 to TRBJ2-1, with 10 bases lining up with TRBD2. With 0 bases clipped from V and 5 bases from J, the junction kept 29 bases outside the gene matches. Per the germline V gene, CDR1 is SGDLS and CDR2 is YYNGEE. The CDR3 length is 24 residues. CDR3 DNA sequence: TGTGCCAGCAGCGTAGCGGCGTGGCCCCGCAGGACTAGCGGACCTAGGGGGACAAACAATGAGCAGTTCTTC. Translating gives CASSVAAWPRRTSGPRGTNNEQFF. Full variable domain (missing parts from reference TRBV9 and TRBJ2-1): DSGVTQTPKHLITATGQRVTLRCSPRSGDLSVYWYQQSLDQGLQFLIQYYNGEERAKGNILERFSAQQFPDLHSELNLSSLELGDSALYFCASSVAAWPRRTSGPRGTNNEQFFGPGTRLTVL.

This clone was seen more than once but under ten times. The chain couples TRBV30 to TRBJ2-7, with a tentative D call TRBD1 (5 bases). Germline CDR1 is GTSNPN and CDR2 is SVGIG (reference sequence). The CDR3 runs to 15 residues. V lost 2 bases, J lost 2 bases, and 16 bases lay in between. The CDR3 region has the DNA TGTGCCTGGAGTTCCGGGCTTAAGGGGACCTACGAGCAGTACTTC. Its translation: CAWSSGLKGTYEQYF.

The chain recombines TRBV6-1 with TRBJ1-5; D remains ambiguous. Germline assignment: CDR1 MNHNS and CDR2 SASEGT. The CDR3 runs to 16 residues. With 2 bases removed from V and 0 bases from J, the gap between germline ends came to 11 bases. The CDR3, as DNA: TGTGCCAGCAGTGAAATGATATACTATAGCAATCAGCCCCAGCATTTT. Its protein is CASSEMIYYSNQPQHF.

This clone has more than one count but fewer than ten. J is TRBJ1-2 and V is TRBV5-1; 8 nucleotides line up with TRBD1. Losses at the gene ends were 1 base for V and 2 bases for J; bases not matched to a gene: 1. CDR1 SGHRS and CDR2 YFSETQ come from the germline V gene. The CDR3 runs to 14 residues. The chain's CDR3 is CASSLQGANYGYTF. In DNA, the CDR3 is TGCGCCAGCAGCTTGCAGGGGGCGAACTATGGCTACACCTTC.

The V and J genes are TRBV5-1 and TRBJ2-3; the match to TRBD2 covers 9 bases. The CDR3 sequence is 16 residues long. Trimming removed 0 bases from V and 2 bases from J; junction bases left unmatched: 4. Per the germline V gene, CDR1 is SGHRS and CDR2 is YFSETQ. The CDR3: CASSLGPSGNTDTQYF. CDR3 sequence (DNA): TGCGCCAGCAGCTTGGGGCCTAGCGGGAACACAGATACGCAGTATTTT.

The rearrangement joins TRBV3-1 (or the pseudogene TRBV3-2) to TRBJ1-1; tentative D call: TRBD1 (5 bases). The CDR3 is made up of 14 amino acids. Germline CDR1 and CDR2: LGHDT and YNNKEL (reference sequence). V was trimmed by 1 base and J by 5 bases, leaving 11 bases between them. The CDR3 nucleotides are TGTGCCAGCAGCCAAGGGGGGGTGATTACTGAAGCTTTCTTT. This gives the protein CASSQGGVITEAFF.

V gene TRBV12-3 or TRBV12-4 combines with J gene TRBJ1-2; the D is unclear. CDR3 size: 12 residues. V gave up 7 bases and J gave up 4 bases, with 10 bases separating them. The CDR3 here is CASTPESYGYTF. CDR3 bases: TGTGCCAGCACCCCAGAATCCTATGGCTACACCTTC.

J is TRBJ2-7 and V is TRBV19; 8 bases fit TRBD2. V was pared by 3 bases and J by 5 bases, with 12 bases of the junction left unmatched. The V gene's germline CDR1 is LNHDA and CDR2 SQIVND (reference sequence). The CDR3 loop spans 16 amino acids. CDR3 region: CASSIGWREEFNEQYF. CDR3 DNA sequence: TGTGCCAGTAGTATCGGATGGCGGGAGGAGTTCAACGAGCAGTACTTC.

The rearrangement joins TRBV7-9 to TRBJ2-1; 10 bases map to TRBD2. The J segment lost 2 bases and the V segment lost 5 bases, leaving 12 bases of the junction unmatched. The CDR3 has 18 residues. Per germline, CDR1 SEHNR and CDR2 FQNEAQ (reference sequence). The CDR3, as DNA: TGTGCCAGCAGCGCCGCACGACTAGCGGGCCTCCCCTACAATGAGCAGTTCTTC. Residues: CASSAARLAGLPYNEQFF.

This clone was seen a few times. The CDR3 DNA reads TGTGCCTGGAGTTGGGGAGAAGACTATGGCTACACCTTC. Its protein product is CAWSWGEDYGYTF. The genes are TRBV30 and TRBJ1-2, with D unclear. CDR3 length: 13 residues. Trimming left V 2 bases short and J 3 bases short, with 10 bases between. CDR1 and CDR2 from the germline V gene are GTSNPN and SVGIG (reference sequence).

J is TRBJ1-1 and V is TRBV20-1; weak D call: TRBD1 (5 bases). Per the germline V gene, CDR1 is DFQATT and CDR2 is SNEGSKA (reference sequence). The CDR3 runs to 13 residues. The V end lost 3 bases, the J end lost 1 base, and 9 bases lay between the germline ends. DNA for the CDR3: TGCAGTGCTAGTCAGGGAGGGAACACTGAAGCTTTCTTT. Its protein product is CSASQGGNTEAFF.

The genes are TRBV19 and TRBJ2-1; 7 bases match TRBD2. The CDR3 totals 12 residues. Looked up from germline, CDR1 is LNHDA and CDR2 is SQIVND (reference sequence). V gave up 4 bases and J gave up 14 bases; unmatched junction bases: 8. The CDR3 reads CASSNRDYREFF. As DNA, the CDR3 is TGTGCCAGTAGTAATCGGGACTATCGCGAGTTCTTC. The complete variable domain, with remaining parts taken from reference TRBV19 and TRBJ2-1, reads DGGITQSPKYLFRKEGQNVTLSCEQNLNHDAMYWYRQDPGQGLRLIYYSQIVNDFQKGDIAEGYSVSREKKESFPLTVTSAQKNPTAFYLCASSNRDYREFFGPGTRLTVL.

The chain joins TRBV21-1 to TRBJ2-6; TRBD2 was called by the table and not checked on the DNA. TRBV21-1 is an annotated pseudogene. CDR3 length equals 18 residues. The DNA of the CDR3 is TGTGCCAGCAGCGGCCGACTAGCGGGAGCCTCTGGGGCCAACGTCCTGACTTTC. Its translation is CASSGRLAGASGANVLTF.

This clone has a handful of counts. The V and J genes are TRBV28 and TRBJ2-5; TRBD1 matches 7 bases. CDR3 length: 17 residues. The junction had 17 bases not matched to a gene; V was cut back by 5 bases and J by 5 bases. Germline V gene sequence: CDR1 MDHEN, CDR2 SYDVKM. As DNA, the CDR3 is TGTGCCAGCAGTCCCCCCGACAGGGCATATCGATCTGAGACCCAGTACTTC. It specifies CASSPPDRAYRSETQYF.

V is TRBV3-1 (or the pseudogene TRBV3-2) and J is TRBJ1-1; 8 positions agree with TRBD1. Trimming removed 2 bases from V and 6 bases from J; junction bases left unmatched: 8. In germline, CDR1 is LGHDT, CDR2 YNNKEL (reference sequence). CDR3 length: 15 amino acids. The CDR3: CASSQRTGGMAEAFF. The CDR3 region has the DNA TGTGCCAGCAGCCAAAGAACAGGGGGTATGGCTGAAGCTTTCTTT.

This chain links TRBV6-6 with TRBJ2-2, with D possibly TRBD2 on 5 matching bases. Germline values: CDR1 MNHNY, CDR2 SVGAGI (reference sequence). V was clipped by 6 bases and J by 1 base, with 9 bases between them. The CDR3 extends over 14 amino acids. The CDR3 DNA is TGTGCCAGCAGAACGGCGGGGAACACCGGGGAGCTGTTTTTT. Amino acid sequence: CASRTAGNTGELFF.

The chain links TRBV18 to TRBJ1-1; TRBD1 is a possible D gene (6 bases). V lost 3 bases to trimming and J lost 1 base, with 12 bases between them. Germline V CDR1 and CDR2: KGHSH, LQKENI. This CDR3 region has 15 residues. The CDR3 sequence is CASSPAGGANTEAFF. CDR3 nucleotides: TGTGCCAGCTCACCCGCCGGGGGGGCGAACACTGAAGCTTTCTTT. The complete variable domain, with remaining parts taken from reference TRBV18 and TRBJ1-1, reads NAGVMQNPRHLVRRRGQEARLRCSPMKGHSHVYWYRQLPEEGLKFMVYLQKENIIDESGMPKERFSAEFPKEGPSILRIQQVVRGDSAAYFCASSPAGGANTEAFFGQGTRLTVV.

The chain employs TRBV12-3 or TRBV12-4 and TRBJ1-1; D is possibly TRBD1 (5 bases). The ends were cut back, 3 bases at V and 4 bases at J, with 6 bases in the middle. The CDR3 extends over 12 amino acids. CDR3 region: CASSLGPTEAFF. In DNA form, the CDR3 reads TGTGCCAGCAGTTTGGGGCCCACTGAAGCTTTCTTT.

This clone was observed once. The chain joins TRBV30 to TRBJ1-1; D is unresolved. In germline, CDR1 is GTSNPN, CDR2 SVGIG (reference sequence). This CDR3 region has 12 residues. The V end lost 5 bases, the J end lost 0 bases, and 7 bases lay between the germline ends. The CDR3 nucleotides are TGTGCCTGGTCATCCCTGAACACTGAAGCTTTCTTT. This encodes CAWSSLNTEAFF.

V gene TRBV7-2 combines with J gene TRBJ2-5; perhaps TRBD2 as D (5 bases). The CDR3 length is 14 residues. The V end was cut by 7 bases, the J end by 5 bases, with 17 bases between. CDR1 SGHTA and CDR2 FQGNSA come from the germline V gene. CDR3 residues: CASKRYTSEETQYF. The CDR3 DNA reads TGTGCCAGCAAGAGATACACTAGTGAGGAGACCCAGTACTTC.